The 29 T cell receptor beta chains listed next were all sequenced from one sample in a study of cytomegalovirus exposure and HLA in healthy donors. The study ran its PCR with 60 Vbeta and 13 Jbeta primers. TCRdb keeps only in-frame clones here, not all; method: immunoSEQ multiplex PCR. The sample holds about 94,000 clones, 78% seen once. Sample: PBMCs. Every receptor here comes from a woman aged 60-70 years in good health and CMV-seronegative.

This sequence joins TRBV13 and TRBJ2-2; D perhaps matches TRBD1 (5 bases). Trimming took off 5 bases at V and 4 bases at J, with 11 bases between the two ends. The CDR3 is made up of 14 amino acids. The V gene's germline CDR1 is PRHDT and CDR2 FYEKMQ (reference sequence). The DNA of the CDR3 is TGTGCCAGCAGCAGGCAGGGTGGCACCGGGGAGCTGTTTTTT. Translating it yields CASSRQGGTGELFF.

The genes are TRBV19 and TRBJ1-5; D remains unclear. The CDR3 sequence is 13 residues long. Germline CDR1 LNHDA, CDR2 SQIVND (reference sequence). V lost 5 bases and J lost 3, with 8 bases in between. This CDR3 is CASSQALNQPQHF. In nucleotides, the CDR3 is TGTGCCAGTAGTCAGGCACTCAATCAGCCCCAGCATTTT.

The gene calls are TRBV2 and TRBJ1-1; D might be TRBD1 (6 bases). This CDR3 region has 12 residues. CDR1 is SNHLY and CDR2 is FYNNEI in the germline V gene. CDR3 amino acids: CAVTYRADEAFF. CDR3 nucleotides: TGTGCTGTTACCTACAGGGCGGATGAAGCTTTCTTT.

The chain is built from TRBV5-1 and TRBJ2-7; D is unclear. In germline, CDR1 is SGHRS, CDR2 YFSETQ. This CDR3 region has 15 residues. V gave up 0 bases and J gave up 1 base, with 11 bases separating them. The chain's CDR3 is CASSLAYGESYEQYF. In nucleotides, the CDR3 is TGCGCCAGCAGCTTGGCCTACGGAGAGTCCTACGAGCAGTACTTC. Together with reference TRBV5-1 and TRBJ2-7, the CDR3 gives the full variable domain: KAGVTQTPRYLIKTRGQQVTLSCSPISGHRSVSWYQQTPGQGLQFLFEYFSETQRNKGNFPGRFSGRQFSNSRSEMNVSTLELGDSALYLCASSLAYGESYEQYFGPGTRLTVT.

The chain is built from TRBV2 and TRBJ2-2; D may be TRBD1 (5 bases). Germline V gene data show CDR1 as SNHLY and CDR2 as FYNNEI. V was shortened by 2 bases and J by 4 bases, with 14 bases between the two germline ends. This CDR3 contains 16 residues. The chain's CDR3 is CASSELSGRTTGELFF. In DNA, the CDR3 is TGTGCCAGCAGTGAACTATCAGGGCGGACCACCGGGGAGCTGTTTTTT. The whole variable domain, filled in from reference TRBV2 and TRBJ2-2, reads EPEVTQTPSHQVTQMGQEVILRCVPISNHLYFYWYRQILGQKVEFLVSFYNNEISEKSEIFDDQFSVERPDGSNFTLKIRSTKLEDSAMYFCASSELSGRTTGELFFGEGSRLTVL.

This chain uses TRBV7-9 with TRBJ1-4, with 7 bases identical to TRBD1. The CDR3 runs 16 residues. V gave up 5 bases and J gave up 3 bases; unmatched junction bases: 9. In germline, CDR1 is SEHNR, CDR2 FQNEAQ (reference sequence). The CDR3 here is CASSLRTGGSNEKLFF. In DNA form, the CDR3 reads TGTGCCAGCAGCCTGCGGACAGGCGGTTCTAATGAAAAACTGTTTTTT.

The table lists this clone with a few counts. The gene calls are TRBV4-3 and TRBJ2-7, with 9 nucleotides matching TRBD1. The CDR3 totals 15 residues. The germline CDR1 and CDR2 sequences are LGHNA and YSLEER. V shed 5 bases, J shed 3 bases, and the junction held 8 bases outside the gene matches. The CDR3 protein is CASSAELTGGYEQYF. The DNA for the CDR3 is TGCGCCAGCAGCGCTGAACTGACAGGGGGCTACGAGCAGTACTTC.

This clone was seen once. J is TRBJ2-3 and V is TRBV27; no clear D gene. CDR3 length equals 15 residues. Germline V gene lookup returns CDR1 MNHEY and CDR2 SMNVEV (reference sequence). The V gene lost 4 bases and the J gene lost 2 bases, with 13 bases spanning the gap. The CDR3 nucleotides are TGTGCCAGCAGTTCTTACTTAGCCCCCACAGATACGCAGTATTTT. Protein product: CASSSYLAPTDTQYF.

As to this clone: A junction boundary mismatches the germline segment, possibly from a read error. The chain carries TRBV7-9 and TRBJ2-4; D perhaps matches TRBD1 (5 bases). The CDR3 runs 12 residues. Per germline, CDR1 SEHNR and CDR2 FQNEAQ (reference sequence). The CDR3 spells CASGALKSIQYF. CDR3 nucleotides: TGTGCCAGCGGGGCGCTTAAAAGCATTCAGTACTTC. Complete variable domain (other parts from reference TRBV7-9 and TRBJ2-4): DTGVSQNPRHKITKRGQNVTFRCDPISEHNRLYWYRQTLGQGPEFLTYFQNEAQLEKSRLLSDRFSAERPKGSFSTLEIQRTEQGDSAMYLCASGALKSIQYFGAGTRLSVL.

Only a few counts were recorded for this clone. The chain combines TRBV19 with TRBJ2-2; a possible D gene is TRBD2 (5 bases). Germline assignment: CDR1 LNHDA and CDR2 SQIVND (reference sequence). V lost 6 bases and J 4 bases, leaving 18 bases between the germline ends. CDR3 length: 16 amino acids. The CDR3: CASSPERARGTGELFF. CDR3 DNA: TGTGCCAGTAGCCCAGAAAGGGCCCGGGGCACCGGGGAGCTGTTTTTT. The whole variable domain, remainder taken from reference TRBV19 and TRBJ2-2, is DGGITQSPKYLFRKEGQNVTLSCEQNLNHDAMYWYRQDPGQGLRLIYYSQIVNDFQKGDIAEGYSVSREKKESFPLTVTSAQKNPTAFYLCASSPERARGTGELFFGEGSRLTVL.

This chain uses TRBV9 with TRBJ1-3; 9 bases are a match to TRBD1. The CDR3 consists of 15 residues. The germline V gene encodes CDR1 SGDLS and CDR2 YYNGEE. V lost 6 bases to trimming and J lost 0 bases; unmatched junction nucleotides: 4. CDR3 in amino acids: CASTETGGSGNTIYF. For the CDR3, the DNA is TGTGCCAGCACCGAGACAGGGGGCTCTGGAAACACCATATATTTT.

The chain carries TRBV28 and TRBJ1-1; D ambiguous. The germline V gene encodes CDR1 MDHEN and CDR2 SYDVKM. V was cut by 7 bases and J by 0 bases, with 15 bases left in between. The CDR3 consists of 15 residues. The CDR3 DNA is TGTGCCAGCACCCACCGATGGCAGATGAACACTGAAGCTTTCTTT. As protein: CASTHRWQMNTEAFF.

This rearrangement joins TRBV29-1 to TRBJ1-1; a weak D match, TRBD1 (5 bases). The CDR3 covers 13 residues. The germline V gene has CDR1 SQVTM and CDR2 ANQGSEA. Trimming cost V 6 bases and J 0 bases, with 11 bases left between them. The CDR3 bases are TGCAGCGTAAAGGGGCTTTTGAACACTGAAGCTTTCTTT. Its protein product is CSVKGLLNTEAFF.

The chain joins TRBV6-5 to TRBJ1-2, with 8 nucleotides matching TRBD1. Germline V gives CDR1 MNHEY, CDR2 SVGAGI. This CDR3 has 14 amino acids. J lost 6 bases, V lost 4 bases, and 7 bases had no gene match. The CDR3, as DNA: TGTGCCAGCAGTTGGACCGGGACAGGCGATGGCTACACCTTC. Amino acid sequence: CASSWTGTGDGYTF.

This clone was picked up a small number of times. V gene TRBV6-6 combines with J gene TRBJ2-2, with D possibly TRBD1 on 5 matching bases. The V gene's germline CDR1 is MNHNY and CDR2 SVGAGI (reference sequence). There are 16 residues in the CDR3. Trimming took 2 bases from V and 0 from J, leaving 10 bases between them. CDR3 sequence (DNA): TGTGCCAGCAGTTACAGTCCAGGGTCGAACACCGGGGAGCTGTTTTTT. It is translated as CASSYSPGSNTGELFF.

The chain has TRBV19 and TRBJ1-1; 9 nucleotides agree with TRBD1. Germline V gene lookup returns CDR1 LNHDA and CDR2 SQIVND (reference sequence). V lost 6 bases, J lost 4 bases, and 0 bases stayed unmatched. The CDR3 has 12 amino acids. CDR3 region: CASRTGGTEAFF. DNA for the CDR3: TGTGCCAGTAGGACAGGGGGCACTGAAGCTTTCTTT.

V gene TRBV5-1 combines with J gene TRBJ1-4; 7 bases match TRBD1. The length of the CDR3 is 14 residues. V shed 1 base, J shed 5 bases, and the junction held 2 bases outside the gene matches. Germline V gene sequence: CDR1 SGHRS, CDR2 YFSETQ. For the CDR3, the DNA is TGCGCCAGCAGCTTGTGGACAGGCAATGAAAAACTGTTTTTT. Translation: CASSLWTGNEKLFF.

In DNA form, the CDR3 reads TGTCTAGCTAGCAGGGGTGGGTACGAGCAGTACTTC. Residues: CLASRGGYEQYF. The chain has TRBV30 and TRBJ2-7; perhaps TRBD1 as D (6 bases). Germline V gene lookup returns CDR1 GTSNPN and CDR2 SVGIG (reference sequence). The length of the CDR3 is 12 residues.

The chain has TRBV27 and TRBJ1-1; D uncertain. The CDR3 is made up of 13 amino acids. V lost 3 bases and J 7 bases, leaving 12 bases between the germline ends. The germline V gene has CDR1 MNHEY and CDR2 SMNVEV (reference sequence). In DNA, the CDR3 is TGTGCCAGCAGTTTCGGCGGAGGCGTTGAAGCTTTCTTT. As protein: CASSFGGGVEAFF.

Only a few counts were recorded for this clone. The CDR3 DNA follows: TGTGCCAGCAGCCGTTCCACCCTTCAGGGACTTGGGGCCCAGTACTTC. This sequence encodes CASSRSTLQGLGAQYF. This chain uses TRBV7-8 with TRBJ2-5; D may be TRBD2 (6 bases). The germline V and J ends were trimmed by 5 bases and 9 bases, with 25 bases remaining between them. CDR1 and CDR2 (germline): SGHVS, FQNEAQ. The length of the CDR3 is 16 residues.

The chain joins TRBV2 to TRBJ1-5, with a weak D call TRBD1 (6 bases). The CDR3 runs 12 residues. Germline V lookup: CDR1 SNHLY, CDR2 FYNNEI. V was trimmed by 4 bases and J by 6 bases, leaving 7 bases between them. The CDR3 coding sequence is TGTGCCAGCAGTGGAGGGGGTCAGCCCCAGCATTTT. This codes for CASSGGGQPQHF.

The chain combines TRBV2 with TRBJ2-5; D gene uncertain. The germline V and J ends were trimmed by 6 bases and 1 base, with 12 bases remaining between them. The CDR3 contains 14 residues. Germline V gives CDR1 SNHLY, CDR2 FYNNEI. DNA for the CDR3: TGTGCCAGCAGAAGAACCCCACTCCAAGAGACCCAGTACTTC. The encoded protein is CASRRTPLQETQYF.

The V and J genes are TRBV29-1 and TRBJ2-1; unclear D gene. The germline gives CDR1 SQVTM, CDR2 ANQGSEA. Trimming removed 7 bases from V and 2 bases from J, with 12 bases in between. The CDR3 runs to 13 residues. This chain's CDR3 is CSGVRPAYNEQFF. DNA for the CDR3: TGCAGCGGAGTGCGGCCAGCCTACAATGAGCAGTTCTTC.

V and J are TRBV5-6 and TRBJ2-5; 9 bases align to TRBD1. Matching the DNA end better, TRBJ2-7 makes the J call doubtful. This CDR3 is built from 14 residues. Germline V gene sequence: CDR1 SGHDT, CDR2 YYEEEE. DNA of the CDR3: TGTGCCAGCAGCTGGGGACAGGGCCTCTACGAGCAGTACTTC. This sequence encodes CASSWGQGLYEQYF.

This sequence joins TRBV19 and TRBJ2-1; 8 bases line up with TRBD2. Germline V CDR1 and CDR2: LNHDA, SQIVND (reference sequence). The CDR3 runs 15 residues. Germline trimming cut 6 bases from V and 6 bases from J; bases unmatched to any gene: 10. CDR3: CASSPEREGRNEQFF. The CDR3, as DNA: TGTGCCAGTAGCCCGGAACGGGAGGGCCGCAATGAGCAGTTCTTC. Drawing the rest from reference TRBV19 and TRBJ2-1, the complete variable domain is DGGITQSPKYLFRKEGQNVTLSCEQNLNHDAMYWYRQDPGQGLRLIYYSQIVNDFQKGDIAEGYSVSREKKESFPLTVTSAQKNPTAFYLCASSPEREGRNEQFFGPGTRLTVL.

The J gene is TRBJ1-3, the V gene TRBV4-3; D gene uncertain. The CDR3 is 15 amino acids. Germline CDR1 reads LGHNA; CDR2 reads YSLEER. Deletions cut 0 bases from V and 4 bases from J, with 10 bases between. This CDR3 is CASSQDGQSGNTIYF. CDR3 coding DNA: TGCGCCAGCAGCCAAGATGGGCAAAGCGGAAACACCATATATTTT.

This clone was detected only a few times. The chain carries TRBV4-3 and TRBJ1-1; 7 bases agree with TRBD1. This CDR3 comprises 15 residues. V dropped 3 bases and J dropped 0; count of bases not matched to a gene: 4. Germline V gene sequence: CDR1 LGHNA, CDR2 YSLEER. The CDR3 bases are TGCGCCAGCAGCCAGGGGACAGCCTTGAACACTGAAGCTTTCTTT. Translating it yields CASSQGTALNTEAFF.

V is TRBV7-9 and J is TRBJ1-2; D may be TRBD1 (6 bases). V was cut by 5 bases and J by 2 bases, with 18 bases left in between. CDR1 and CDR2 from the germline V gene are SEHNR and FQNEAQ (reference sequence). The CDR3 has 16 residues. The CDR3 loop is CASSRSDRQDNYGYTF. CDR3 nucleotide sequence: TGTGCCAGCAGCCGTAGTGACCGACAGGACAACTATGGCTACACCTTC.

The table lists this clone with a count of one. The V and J genes are TRBV4-3 and TRBJ1-2; 9 bases line up with TRBD1. Germline V gives CDR1 LGHNA, CDR2 YSLEER. Unmatched junction bases numbered 6, after V lost 0 bases and J lost 1 base. The CDR3 is 17 amino acids. The CDR3, as DNA: TGCGCCAGCAGCCAAGATCGTGGACAGGGGATTAACTATGGCTACACCTTC. Its translation: CASSQDRGQGINYGYTF.